The 11 T cell receptor beta chains in this list originate from one sample, sequenced in a study of blood T cell repertoires in COVID-19. Data came from immunoSEQ multiplex PCR; TCRdb stores just in-frame clones and leaves some out. This sample has just under 150,000 clones, with roughly 87% found just once. Sequencing input: peripheral blood. These receptors were collected from a woman between 50 and 59 years old with acute or convalescent COVID-19.

The table lists this clone with a count of one. The chain uses TRBV7-2 and TRBJ1-1, with D uncertain. The CDR3 contains 15 residues. Trimming removed 7 bases from V and 0 bases from J, with 15 bases in between. In germline, CDR1 is SGHTA, CDR2 FQGNSA. In nucleotides, the CDR3 is TGTGCCAGCACTCCGGGTGGAGGTATGAACACTGAAGCTTTCTTT. This gives the protein CASTPGGGMNTEAFF.

The V call is TRBV28, the J call TRBJ2-7; TRBD2 matches 11 bases. There are 16 residues in the CDR3. Germline V CDR1 and CDR2: MDHEN, SYDVKM. J lost 7 bases, V lost 1 base, and 9 bases had no gene match. CDR3 sequence (DNA): TGTGCCAGCAGTTTATATTCTAGCGGGAGGACGAAGGAGCAGTACTTC. Translation: CASSLYSSGRTKEQYF.

This rearrangement joins TRBV2 to TRBJ2-3; D perhaps matches TRBD2 (6 bases). V was cut by 3 bases and J by 4 bases, with 17 bases left in between. The germline gives CDR1 SNHLY, CDR2 FYNNEI. This CDR3 is 16 amino acids long. CDR3 amino acids: CASSEVGLRAPDTQYF. CDR3 sequence (DNA): TGTGCCAGCAGTGAGGTGGGACTTCGAGCCCCAGATACGCAGTATTTT. Using reference TRBV2 and TRBJ2-3 for the parts outside the CDR3, the full variable domain is EPEVTQTPSHQVTQMGQEVILRCVPISNHLYFYWYRQILGQKVEFLVSFYNNEISEKSEIFDDQFSVERPDGSNFTLKIRSTKLEDSAMYFCASSEVGLRAPDTQYFGPGTRLTVL.

A single count supports this clone. The genes are TRBV4-1 and TRBJ2-2, with a possible D match to TRBD1 (5 bases). CDR1 and CDR2 from the germline V gene are MGHRA and YSYEKL. The CDR3 length is 17 residues. Trimming removed 1 base from V and 7 bases from J, with 19 bases in between. Written as DNA, the CDR3 is TGCGCCAGCAGCCAAGTCTCAGTGGGCAGGGTGAGCGGGGAGCTGTTTTTT. Protein: CASSQVSVGRVSGELFF.

This clone was counted between two and nine times. This chain links TRBV7-9 with TRBJ2-3, with 7 bases lining up with TRBD2. There are 14 residues in the CDR3. Germline V lookup: CDR1 SEHNR, CDR2 FQNEAQ (reference sequence). V trimming: 8 bases; J trimming: 6 bases; junction bases outside the gene matches: 11. The CDR3 is CASAKAGPRDTQYF. CDR3 nucleotide sequence: TGTGCCAGCGCCAAAGCGGGGCCCCGGGATACGCAGTATTTT. Together with reference TRBV7-9 and TRBJ2-3, the CDR3 gives the full variable domain: DTGVSQNPRHKITKRGQNVTFRCDPISEHNRLYWYRQTLGQGPEFLTYFQNEAQLEKSRLLSDRFSAERPKGSFSTLEIQRTEQGDSAMYLCASAKAGPRDTQYFGPGTRLTVL.

This chain uses TRBV15 with TRBJ2-7, with D possibly TRBD2 on 5 matching bases. Trimming cost V 0 bases and J 2 bases, with 11 bases left between them. The CDR3 consists of 15 residues. Germline assignment: CDR1 LNHNV and CDR2 YYDKDF (reference sequence). This chain's CDR3 is CATSRDLDSTYEQYF. CDR3 DNA: TGTGCCACCAGCAGAGATCTGGACTCTACCTACGAGCAGTACTTC.

The chain couples TRBV19 to TRBJ1-5; D unresolved. The V gene's germline CDR1 is LNHDA and CDR2 SQIVND (reference sequence). The CDR3 has 13 amino acids. Trimming pared 3 bases from V and 7 bases from J, leaving 10 bases between. The chain's CDR3 is CASSMTPGQPQHF. The CDR3 DNA reads TGTGCCAGTAGTATGACGCCCGGGCAGCCCCAGCATTTT.

This clone was counted between two and nine times. The chain recombines TRBV19 with TRBJ2-7, with D maybe TRBD2 (5 bases). The CDR3 spans 13 residues. CDR1 is LNHDA and CDR2 is SQIVND in the germline V gene (reference sequence). Trimming left V 3 bases short and J 7 bases short, with 13 bases between. This CDR3 is CASSIRGLEEQYF. CDR3 coding DNA: TGTGCCAGTAGTATTAGAGGGCTGGAGGAGCAGTACTTC.

This chain connects TRBV19 to TRBJ1-1; 8 nucleotides line up with TRBD1. This CDR3 spans 13 amino acids. The J segment lost 8 bases and the V segment lost 8 bases, leaving 10 bases of the junction unmatched. Germline V gene data show CDR1 as LNHDA and CDR2 as SQIVND (reference sequence). The CDR3 coding sequence is TGTGCCAGTGCTTGGAGGGACAGGCGGGAAGCTTTCTTT. This codes for CASAWRDRREAFF.

The chain has TRBV5-1 and TRBJ1-2; 7 nucleotides agree with TRBD1. CDR1 SGHRS and CDR2 YFSETQ come from the germline V gene. V lost 8 bases and J lost 4; bases outside the gene matches: 23. CDR3 size: 18 residues. CDR3 protein: CASARGRGNKSQGYGYTF. The CDR3 DNA is TGCGCCAGTGCAAGGGGGCGCGGAAATAAATCGCAGGGCTATGGCTACACCTTC.

This sequence joins TRBV11-2 and TRBJ2-7, with D perhaps matching TRBD1 (6 bases). CDR1 is SGHAT, CDR2 FQNNGV, per germline. The CDR3 covers 15 residues. Trimming took 2 bases from V and 4 from J, leaving 15 bases between them. This chain's CDR3 is CASSLPAQGWYEQYF. The CDR3 bases are TGTGCCAGCAGCTTACCAGCCCAGGGGTGGTACGAGCAGTACTTC.